This entry lists 12 T cell receptor beta chains sequenced from one sample in a study of blood T cell repertoires in COVID-19. Libraries were prepared by immunoSEQ multiplex PCR; TCRdb keeps only in-frame clonotypes and omits some of them. The sample holds some 100,000 clones, 80% to 90% seen once. Sequences were obtained from peripheral blood. The source is a woman aged 80 or over with active COVID-19.

This clone was counted a single time. The J gene is TRBJ2-7, the V gene TRBV28; the D is unclear. CDR3 length equals 11 residues. Germline-derived CDR1 and CDR2 are MDHEN and SYDVKM. Trimming cost V 3 bases and J 2 bases, with 2 bases left between them. In DNA form, the CDR3 reads TGTGCCAGCAGTTTTACCTACGAGCAGTACTTC. Translating it yields CASSFTYEQYF.

The chain recombines TRBV2 with TRBJ2-1, with a tentative D call TRBD2 (6 bases). The germline V and J ends were trimmed by 6 bases and 8 bases, with 23 bases remaining between them. The CDR3 is 16 residues long. The germline V gene encodes CDR1 SNHLY and CDR2 FYNNEI. Here the CDR3 reads CASSTIGAAGWDEQFF. CDR3 in DNA: TGTGCCAGCAGCACGATCGGAGCGGCGGGGTGGGATGAGCAGTTCTTC. The entire variable domain, with the rest obtained from reference TRBV2 and TRBJ2-1, is as follows: EPEVTQTPSHQVTQMGQEVILRCVPISNHLYFYWYRQILGQKVEFLVSFYNNEISEKSEIFDDQFSVERPDGSNFTLKIRSTKLEDSAMYFCASSTIGAAGWDEQFFGPGTRLTVL.

The V gene is TRBV2, the J gene TRBJ1-1; D gene uncertain. Germline assignment: CDR1 SNHLY and CDR2 FYNNEI. V was pared by 5 bases and J by 6 bases, with 7 bases between. This CDR3 contains 11 residues. DNA of the CDR3: TGTGCCAGCAGTCTGGGCCCTGAAGCTTTCTTT. Protein sequence: CASSLGPEAFF. The whole variable domain, filled in from reference TRBV2 and TRBJ1-1, reads EPEVTQTPSHQVTQMGQEVILRCVPISNHLYFYWYRQILGQKVEFLVSFYNNEISEKSEIFDDQFSVERPDGSNFTLKIRSTKLEDSAMYFCASSLGPEAFFGQGTRLTVV.

The V call is TRBV5-3, the J call TRBJ1-2, with D tentatively TRBD1 (5 bases). TRBV5-3 is marked as an open reading frame, function uncertain. Trimming cost V 5 bases and J 2 bases, with 16 bases left between them. The CDR3 has 15 amino acids. The CDR3 protein is CARRNLRQPNYGYTF. The CDR3 nucleotides are TGTGCCAGAAGGAACCTGAGACAGCCGAACTATGGCTACACCTTC.

This clone occurred once. The V gene is TRBV7-9, the J gene TRBJ2-5; no clear D. With 5 bases removed from V and 5 bases from J, the gap between germline ends came to 12 bases. CDR1 and CDR2 from the germline V gene are SEHNR and FQNEAQ (reference sequence). This CDR3 region has 13 residues. This chain's CDR3 is CASSQVLRETQYF. The CDR3, as DNA: TGTGCCAGCAGCCAGGTCCTCCGTGAGACCCAGTACTTC.

V and J are TRBV19 and TRBJ2-4, with D possibly TRBD1 on 6 matching bases. The CDR3 has 16 amino acids. Deletions cut 0 bases from V and 0 bases from J, with 9 bases between. The V gene's germline CDR1 is LNHDA and CDR2 SQIVND (reference sequence). The CDR3 sequence: CASSIEGQIAKNIQYF. As DNA, the CDR3 is TGTGCCAGTAGTATAGAAGGACAGATAGCCAAAAACATTCAGTACTTC.

This sequence joins TRBV6-1 and TRBJ2-1, with TRBD2 matching over 13 bases. Trimming removed 4 bases from V and 4 bases from J; junction bases left unmatched: 19. The CDR3 contains 21 residues. The germline CDR1 and CDR2 sequences are MNHNS and SASEGT. For the CDR3, the DNA is TGTGCCAGCAGTGCAGCCGGACAGGGCGAGACTAGCGGGAGGTGGTACAATGAGCAGTTCTTC. It encodes CASSAAGQGETSGRWYNEQFF.

J is TRBJ2-7 and V is TRBV3-1 (or the pseudogene TRBV3-2); 13 nucleotides match TRBD2. CDR1 and CDR2 (germline): LGHDT, YNNKEL (reference sequence). This CDR3 region has 15 residues. The junction had 4 bases not matched to a gene; V was cut back by 4 bases and J by 4 bases. For the CDR3, the DNA is TGTGCCAGCAGCCCTTGGACTAGCGGGAGTTACGAGCAGTACTTC. This gives the protein CASSPWTSGSYEQYF.

The rearrangement uses TRBV5-1 and TRBJ2-7; a possible D gene is TRBD2 (5 bases). The CDR3 is made up of 15 amino acids. With 4 bases removed from V and 0 bases from J, the gap between germline ends came to 14 bases. Germline V lookup: CDR1 SGHRS, CDR2 YFSETQ. Here the CDR3 DNA reads TGCGCCAGCAGCCCTGACACGGGATTCTCCTACGAGCAGTACTTC. Its translation is CASSPDTGFSYEQYF.

V usage is TRBV7-2 and J usage is TRBJ2-7; D may be TRBD1 (6 bases). The CDR3 has 14 amino acids. The germline CDR1 and CDR2 sequences are SGHTA and FQGNSA. Between the trimmed V and J ends, which lost 4 bases and 6 bases, there was a span of 16 bases. In nucleotides, the CDR3 is TGTGCCAGCAGCTCCTTCTTACAGGGTTTCGAGCAGTACTTC. Amino acid sequence: CASSSFLQGFEQYF.

This clone was observed a single time. The J gene is TRBJ2-7, the V gene TRBV7-3, with 9 bases fitting TRBD1. There are 17 residues in the CDR3. The junction had 14 bases not matched to a gene; V was cut back by 4 bases and J by 4 bases. Per the germline V gene, CDR1 is SGHTA and CDR2 is FQGTGA. The CDR3 protein is CASSSYMGQGRGYEQYF. The CDR3 DNA sequence: TGTGCCAGCAGCTCGTATATGGGACAGGGACGGGGATACGAGCAGTACTTC.

The rearrangement joins TRBV6-5 to TRBJ1-1, with D hard to call. CDR1 is MNHEY and CDR2 is SVGAGI in the germline V gene. The V and J ends lost 5 bases and 6 bases respectively, with 13 bases between them. The CDR3 runs 13 residues. The CDR3 sequence is CASSRGSLAEAFF. DNA for the CDR3: TGTGCCAGCAGTCGGGGATCTCTCGCTGAAGCTTTCTTT.